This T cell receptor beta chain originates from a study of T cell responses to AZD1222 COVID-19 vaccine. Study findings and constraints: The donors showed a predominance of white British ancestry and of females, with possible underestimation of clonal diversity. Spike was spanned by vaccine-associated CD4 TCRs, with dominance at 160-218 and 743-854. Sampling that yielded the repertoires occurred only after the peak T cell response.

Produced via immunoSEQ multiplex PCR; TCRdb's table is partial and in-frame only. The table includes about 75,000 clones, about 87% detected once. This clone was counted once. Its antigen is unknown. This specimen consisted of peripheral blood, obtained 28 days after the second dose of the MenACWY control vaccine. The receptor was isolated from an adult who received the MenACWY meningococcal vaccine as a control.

The CDR3 spells CASSLEEDGYGYTF. CDR3 coding DNA: TGTGCCAGCAGTCTGGAGGAGGACGGCTATGGCTACACCTTC. J is TRBJ1-2 and V is TRBV6-5; D is uncertain. Germline V gene data show CDR1 as MNHEY and CDR2 as SVGAGI. The CDR3 has 14 amino acids. V lost 5 bases and J lost 4, with 14 bases in between.